This T cell receptor beta chain stems from a study of shared clonotypes between healthy human individuals. Whole-study findings and limits: The study generally estimated greater richness for naive than memory subsets.

Sequencing used immunoSEQ multiplex PCR; TCRdb keeps in-frame clones, though not all of them. The repertoire holds about 1.1 million clones, with approximately 80% as singletons. The CDR3 extends over 18 amino acids. With V trimmed by 0 bases and J by 0 bases, 5 bases remained unmatched. The germline V gene encodes CDR1 SGHTA and CDR2 FQGNSA. Regarding this clone: Its antigen is still unknown.

This chain joins TRBV7-2 and TRBJ2-6, with 7 bases identical to TRBD1. The material sequenced was memory CD4+ T cells from PBMCs. Subset of the sample: CD45RA-negative fraction. The receptor was isolated from a man between 18 and 35 years old in good health. Some clones in this sample may be carry-over from other donors' samples. The CDR3 coding sequence is TGTGCCAGCAGCTTAGCCCCCGGACAGGCCTCTGGGGCCAACGTCCTGACTTTC. This gives the protein CASSLAPGQASGANVLTF.